Listed below are T cell receptor beta chains from one sample, sequenced in a study of blood T cells in healthy people across ages. TCRdb re-called the 5' RACE reads through MiXCR, storing one row per CDR3 protein. This table has 1.4 million to 1.5 million distinct CDR3 sequences, around 42% appearing once. Sequencing was done on a sample of blood. The receptors here all came from a woman between 18 and 30 years old in good health. Each CDR3 is given with its conserved first and last residue. A D gene is named only where the DNA matches it firmly. The size of a clone is reported for some rows only, either as once, few or many, or as a class for expanded clones.

TRBJ2-3 | TRBV4-1 | few | TRBD2 | CASSQRSGKSTDTQYF | TGCGCCAGCAGCCAACGTAGCGGGAAAAGCACAGATACGCAGTATTTT
TRBJ2-1 | TRBV12-3/TRBV12-4 | few | - | CASSPGSEAAQFF | TGTGCCAGCAGCCCGGGATCAGAGGCTGCGCAGTTCTTC
TRBJ2-7 | TRBV20-1 | - | TRBD2 | CSARTTSGGYNEQYF | TGCAGTGCTAGAACAACTAGCGGGGGGTACAATGAGCAGTACTTC
TRBJ2-3 | TRBV19 | - | - | CASSIGRATDTQYF | TGTGCCAGTAGTATAGGCAGGGCGACAGATACGCAGTATTTT
TRBJ1-2 | TRBV9 | - | TRBD1 | CASSVGRGRGYTF | TGTGCCAGCAGCGTAGGCAGGGGGAGAGGCTACACCTTC
TRBJ2-1 | TRBV13 | - | TRBD2 | CASSDSQTSVDYNEQFF | TGTGCCAGCAGCGATTCTCAGACTAGCGTCGACTACAATGAGCAGTTCTTC
TRBJ2-1 | TRBV5-1 | once | - | CASSLAALLNEQFF | TGCGCCAGCAGCTTGGCCGCCCTATTAAATGAGCAGTTCTTC
TRBJ1-2 | TRBV20-1 | many | TRBD1 | CSARGQGVSNYGYTF | TGCAGTGCTAGAGGACAGGGGGTCTCTAACTATGGCTACACCTTC
TRBJ2-7 | TRBV27 | - | - | CASSSTNDEQYF | TGTGCCAGCAGTTCGACGAATGACGAGCAGTACTTC
TRBJ1-1 | TRBV6-5 | - | - | CASSNTGRWDTEAFF | TGTGCCAGCAGTAATACAGGGAGATGGGATACTGAAGCTTTCTTT
TRBJ2-5 | TRBV11-2 | few | - | CASSSPTGTRIETQYF | TGTGCCAGCAGCTCGCCGACCGGGACGAGAATTGAGACCCAGTACTTC
TRBJ1-1 | TRBV7-6 | - | - | CASSYNLATEAFF | TGTGCCAGCAGCTACAATTTGGCCACTGAAGCTTTCTTT
TRBJ2-1 | TRBV25-1 | - | TRBD2 | CASGGLGGGCYNEQFF | TGTGCCAGCGGCGGCTTGGGGGGAGGGTGCTACAATGAGCAGTTCTTC
TRBJ2-5 | TRBV29-1 | many | - | CSGTQVMETQYF | TGCAGCGGTACGCAGGTGATGGAGACCCAGTACTTC
TRBJ2-3 | TRBV20-1 | many | TRBD2 | CSASSGITDTQYF | TGCAGCGCCAGTAGCGGGATAACAGATACGCAGTATTTT
TRBJ2-7 | TRBV5-4 | few | TRBD1 | CASSLLPGQGNSEQYF | TGTGCCAGCAGCTTGTTACCGGGACAGGGTAATAGCGAGCAGTACTTC
TRBJ2-5 | TRBV12-3/TRBV12-4 | - | TRBD2 | CASSKTPLGLAGGRETQYF | TGTGCCAGCAGCAAGACCCCCCTGGGACTAGCGGGAGGGCGAGAGACCCAGTACTTC
TRBJ2-1 | TRBV20-1 | once | - | CSASLLSGPDNEQFF | TGCAGTGCTAGCTTATTAAGCGGGCCCGACAATGAGCAGTTCTTC
TRBJ2-5 | TRBV20-1 | - | TRBD1 | CSAYPGQSQETQYF | TGCAGTGCTTACCCGGGACAGTCCCAGGAGACCCAGTACTTC
TRBJ2-5 | TRBV20-1 | - | - | CSASGGSGKETQYF | TGCAGTGCTAGCGGCGGCAGCGGCAAAGAGACCCAGTACTTC
TRBJ2-1 | TRBV28 | few | TRBD2 | CATIPGGSLNEQFF | TGTGCCACGATCCCGGGGGGTTCCCTCAACGAGCAGTTCTTC
TRBJ1-3 | TRBV21-1 | once | - | CASSNVAGAGNTIYF | TGTGCCAGCAGCAACGTCGCAGGGGCTGGAAACACCATATATTTT
TRBJ1-4 | TRBV4-1 | few | - | CASSPYRPGPTNEKLFF | TGCGCCAGCAGCCCATATAGGCCAGGGCCGACTAATGAAAAACTGTTTTTT
TRBJ2-3 | TRBV9 | few | - | CASSAATTSEESDTQYF | TGTGCCAGCAGCGCGGCAACGACTAGTGAGGAATCAGATACGCAGTATTTT
TRBJ2-5 | TRBV29-1 | few | TRBD1 | CSVELDDRATNEQYF | TGCAGCGTTGAACTTGACGACAGGGCTACCAATGAGCAGTACTTC
TRBJ2-3 | TRBV9 | - | TRBD2 | CASSAPGDYHTQYF | TGTGCCAGCAGCGCACCTGGGGACTACCATACGCAGTATTTT
TRBJ2-5 | TRBV18 | - | TRBD1 | CASSPGQGTAGETQYF | TGTGCCAGCTCACCCGGACAGGGTACGGCTGGAGAGACCCAGTACTTC
TRBJ2-3 | TRBV5-1 | - | TRBD2 | CASSLVGRAADTQYF | TGCGCCAGCAGCTTAGTCGGGAGGGCCGCAGATACGCAGTATTTT
TRBJ1-1 | TRBV20-1 | - | TRBD1 | CSALRTGAVNTEAFF | TGCAGTGCCCTACGGACAGGGGCGGTGAACACTGAAGCTTTCTTT
TRBJ2-7 | TRBV29-1 | - | - | CSVDSGRGISYEQYF | TGCAGCGTCGACAGTGGTAGAGGGATATCCTACGAGCAGTACTTC
TRBJ2-3 | TRBV20-1 | few | TRBD2 | CSAVPGLGRGDTQYF | TGCAGTGCTGTCCCGGGACTAGGACGAGGAGATACGCAGTATTTT
TRBJ1-2 | TRBV30 | - | - | CATETGAVLSYGYTF | TGTGCCACCGAGACCGGGGCAGTGCTTTCCTATGGCTACACCTTC
TRBJ2-3 | TRBV5-6 | few | - | CASSPRVVDTQYF | TGTGCCAGCAGCCCACGGGTGGTCGATACGCAGTATTTT
TRBJ2-3 | TRBV20-1 | many | TRBD2 | CSARGEGVDRSSTDTQYF | TGCAGTGCTAGAGGGGAGGGAGTGGATAGGTCTAGCACAGATACGCAGTATTTT
TRBJ1-1 | TRBV7-9 | - | - | CASSLGSSGGTEAFF | TGTGCCAGCAGCTTAGGGTCATCCGGTGGCACTGAAGCTTTCTTT
TRBJ1-1 | TRBV12-3/TRBV12-4 | - | - | CASSPPNSGGTEAFF | TGTGCCAGCAGTCCCCCAAACTCCGGGGGGACTGAAGCTTTCTTT
TRBJ2-7 | TRBV29-1 | many | - | CSAQKDEQYF | TGCAGCGCACAAAAGGACGAGCAGTACTTC
TRBJ2-5 | TRBV12-3/TRBV12-4 | - | - | CASSLVPGGQETQYF | TGTGCCAGCAGCCTGGTCCCCGGGGGCCAAGAGACCCAGTACTTC
TRBJ1-1 | TRBV6-5 | - | - | CASSNRVKAFF | TGTGCCAGCAGCAACAGGGTCAAAGCTTTCTTT
TRBJ2-3 | TRBV27 | - | - | CASSASGPSTDTQDF | TGTGCCAGCAGTGCAAGCGGGCCTAGCACAGATACGCAGGATTTT
TRBJ1-1 | TRBV20-1 | - | - | CSARDFLGGVNTEAFF | TGCAGTGCTAGAGATTTCCTAGGAGGGGTGAACACTGAAGCTTTCTTT
TRBJ2-5 | TRBV12-3/TRBV12-4 | once | - | CANRGKGGVTQYF | TGTGCCAACAGGGGCAAAGGGGGGGTGACCCAGTACTTC
TRBJ1-2 | TRBV12-3/TRBV12-4 | once | TRBD1 | CASSWGQGLGYTF | TGTGCCAGCAGTTGGGGACAGGGGCTGGGCTACACCTTC
TRBJ2-7 | TRBV10-3 | - | - | CAISESVSFYEQYF | TGTGCCATCAGTGAGTCGGTCAGCTTCTACGAGCAGTACTTC
TRBJ2-1 | TRBV3-1 | - | TRBD2 | CASSGRAKGEQFF | TGTGCCAGCAGTGGGAGGGCCAAGGGGGAGCAGTTCTTC
TRBJ2-7 | TRBV11-2 | - | - | CASSWTPGRTGEQYF | TGTGCCAGCAGCTGGACGCCTGGGCGGACGGGGGAGCAGTACTTC
TRBJ2-7 | TRBV5-1 | - | TRBD2 | CASSLDGLAVSYNEQYF | TGCGCCAGCAGCTTGGACGGACTAGCGGTCTCCTACAATGAGCAGTACTTC
TRBJ2-5 | TRBV20-1 | few | - | CSARGWVQETQYF | TGCAGTGCAAGGGGATGGGTCCAAGAGACCCAGTACTTC
TRBJ2-1 | TRBV20-1 | - | - | CSAREGTFKGNEQFF | TGCAGTGCTAGAGAGGGAACTTTCAAGGGCAATGAGCAGTTCTTC
TRBJ2-1 | TRBV13 | - | TRBD2 | CASSPGLAETFF | TGTGCCAGCAGCCCAGGCCTAGCGGAGACGTTCTTC